Below are 22 T cell receptor beta chains sequenced from a single sample in a study of blood T cell repertoires in COVID-19. TCRdb keeps only in-frame clones here, not all; method: immunoSEQ multiplex PCR. This sample has 15,000 to 20,000 clones, with approximately 90% found just once. The source material was peripheral blood. The receptors were gathered from a woman aged 55-70 years with active COVID-19.

This clone appeared once. CDR3 in DNA: TGTGCCAGTACCGTAATCCAGGGATCTGGCTACACCTTC. It yields the protein CASTVIQGSGYTF. This sequence joins TRBV19 and TRBJ1-2; tentative D call: TRBD1 (5 bases). Trimming removed 7 bases at V and 7 bases at J, with 16 bases between. Germline-derived CDR1 and CDR2 are LNHDA and SQIVND (reference sequence). This CDR3 region has 13 residues.

This chain uses TRBV12-5 with TRBJ1-5, with unresolved D. Germline CDR1 and CDR2: LGHNT and FRNRAP. The CDR3 runs to 17 residues. Trimming left V 1 base short and J 5 bases short, with 18 bases between. The CDR3 is CASGLALSVNADQPQHF. CDR3 DNA sequence: TGTGCTAGTGGTTTGGCCCTTTCGGTTAACGCTGATCAGCCCCAGCATTTT.

The chain has TRBV5-5 and TRBJ2-7, with TRBD2 matching over 10 bases. The length of the CDR3 is 15 residues. J gave up 7 bases and V 1 base, and 8 bases lay outside the gene matches. Germline loops: CDR1 SGHKS, CDR2 YYEKEE (reference sequence). The CDR3 DNA follows: TGTGCCAGCAGCTTGTGGCTAGCGGGGGCAGGGGAGCAGTACTTC. It codes for CASSLWLAGAGEQYF. The whole variable domain, remainder taken from reference TRBV5-5 and TRBJ2-7, is DAGVTQSPTHLIKTRGQQVTLRCSPISGHKSVSWYQQVLGQGPQFIFQYYEKEERGRGNFPDRFSARQFPNYSSELNVNALLLGDSALYLCASSLWLAGAGEQYFGPGTRLTVT.

The CDR3 is CASRPTTSGGPVGEQFF. The CDR3, as DNA: TGTGCCAGCAGACCTACGACTAGCGGGGGTCCCGTGGGTGAGCAGTTCTTC. V and J are TRBV6-2 or TRBV6-3 and TRBJ2-1; 12 bases are a match to TRBD2. J was trimmed by 9 bases and V by 6 bases; bases with no gene match: 15. This CDR3 contains 17 residues. In germline, CDR1 is MNHEY, CDR2 SVGEGT.

V and J are TRBV6-5 and TRBJ1-1, with a possible D match to TRBD1 (5 bases). The CDR3 consists of 14 residues. Trimming took off 8 bases at V and 5 bases at J, with 18 bases between the two ends. The germline CDR1 and CDR2 sequences are MNHEY and SVGAGI. The CDR3 here is CASGRVGGRTEAFF. The CDR3 DNA is TGTGCCAGCGGCCGGGTGGGGGGAAGGACTGAAGCTTTCTTT.

The chain recombines TRBV29-1 with TRBJ1-2; the D gene is possibly TRBD1 (6 bases). The germline gives CDR1 SQVTM, CDR2 ANQGSEA. The CDR3 has 13 amino acids. V was clipped by 2 bases and J by 4 bases, with 11 bases between them. The CDR3 protein is CSVEQGRAYGYTF. The CDR3 DNA follows: TGCAGCGTTGAACAGGGGCGCGCCTATGGCTACACCTTC.

The chain has TRBV5-1 and TRBJ2-6; perhaps TRBD1 as D (5 bases). This CDR3 has 16 residues. V lost 1 base and J lost 2, with 10 bases in between. Germline-derived CDR1 and CDR2 are SGHRS and YFSETQ. CDR3 in amino acids: CASSLLGVAGANVLTF. CDR3 DNA sequence: TGCGCCAGCAGCTTGCTAGGGGTGGCTGGGGCCAACGTCCTGACTTTC.

This chain joins TRBV6-2 or TRBV6-3 and TRBJ2-3; 10 nucleotides agree with TRBD2. The CDR3 is 19 amino acids. V trimming: 4 bases; J trimming: 0 bases; junction bases outside the gene matches: 13. CDR1 and CDR2 from the germline V gene are MNHEY and SVGEGT. CDR3 region: CASSFTPSASGGSTDTQYF. The CDR3 DNA sequence: TGTGCCAGCAGTTTCACCCCCTCGGCTAGCGGGGGAAGCACAGATACGCAGTATTTT.

CDR3 coding DNA: TGCGCCAGCAGCCAAAATCCCGCGAACACCGGGGAGCTGTTTTTT. Encoded protein: CASSQNPANTGELFF. The J gene is TRBJ2-2, the V gene TRBV4-1; D ambiguous. V dropped 2 bases and J dropped 0 bases, with 7 bases sitting between them. This CDR3 region has 15 residues. CDR1 and CDR2 (germline): MGHRA, YSYEKL.

This sequence joins TRBV5-1 and TRBJ2-7, with TRBD1 matching 8 bases. V lost 0 bases, J lost 4 bases, and 3 bases stayed unmatched. CDR1 and CDR2 from the germline V gene are SGHRS and YFSETQ. The CDR3 has 14 amino acids. This chain's CDR3 is CASSLGGQGYEQYF. The CDR3 region has the DNA TGCGCCAGCAGCTTGGGAGGACAGGGTTACGAGCAGTACTTC.

This clone has a single count. The chain employs TRBV29-1 and TRBJ1-1, with D unresolved. Trimming stripped 4 bases from V and 7 bases from J, with 7 bases between. The CDR3 length is 10 residues. The germline gives CDR1 SQVTM, CDR2 ANQGSEA. The chain's CDR3 is CSVGHLEAFF. CDR3 nucleotides: TGCAGCGTTGGACACCTTGAAGCTTTCTTT.

The rearrangement links TRBV5-6 to TRBJ1-1; D gene unclear. CDR3 length: 15 residues. Germline values: CDR1 SGHDT, CDR2 YYEEEE. V lost 2 bases and J 1 base, leaving 12 bases between the germline ends. CDR3 sequence: CASSFRRRENTEAFF. CDR3 nucleotide sequence: TGTGCCAGCAGCTTCAGGCGACGGGAGAACACTGAAGCTTTCTTT.

This sequence joins TRBV5-4 and TRBJ2-5; D may be TRBD2 (7 bases). Trimming pared 1 base from V and 4 bases from J, leaving 8 bases between. The CDR3 covers 13 residues. Germline V gene lookup returns CDR1 SGHNT and CDR2 YYREEE (reference sequence). CDR3 DNA sequence: TGTGCCAGCAGCTTGAGGGGGGGAGAGACCCAGTACTTC. Encoded protein: CASSLRGGETQYF.

The V gene is TRBV6-5, the J gene TRBJ2-5; TRBD2 matches at 7 bases. Trimming cost V 0 bases and J 5 bases; bases outside gene matches: 3. The germline V gene encodes CDR1 MNHEY and CDR2 SVGAGI. The CDR3 is made up of 14 amino acids. The DNA of the CDR3 is TGTGCCAGCAGTTACTCGGGGAGGGCGGAGACCCAGTACTTC. Residues: CASSYSGRAETQYF.

This clone was observed a single time. The rearrangement joins TRBV14 to TRBJ2-5, with 10 bases identical to TRBD2. There are 17 residues in the CDR3. J lost 7 bases, V lost 0 bases, and 11 bases had no gene match. Germline values: CDR1 SGHDN, CDR2 FVKESK. Written as DNA, the CDR3 is TGTGCCAGCAGCCAAGATACTGGAGCGGGGGGGCTAGGGACCCAGTACTTC. Translating it yields CASSQDTGAGGLGTQYF.

The chain uses TRBV6-6 and TRBJ2-7, with D possibly matching TRBD1 (6 bases). CDR1 and CDR2 (germline): MNHNY, SVGAGI (reference sequence). Deletions cut 0 bases from V and 2 bases from J, with 8 bases between. The CDR3 runs 14 residues. The DNA for the CDR3 is TGTGCCAGCAGTTACTCGCAGGGGACCTACGAGCAGTACTTC. It specifies CASSYSQGTYEQYF.

The CDR3 loop reads CASSLEGDTQYF. As DNA, the CDR3 is TGTGCCAGCAGCTTGGAGGGGGATACGCAGTATTTT. This chain links TRBV5-5 with TRBJ2-3, with D perhaps TRBD1 (5 bases). This CDR3 region has 12 residues. V lost 0 bases and J 6 bases, leaving 5 bases between the germline ends. Germline-derived CDR1 and CDR2 are SGHKS and YYEKEE (reference sequence).

The chain is built from TRBV5-7 and TRBJ2-5; 9 bases line up with TRBD1. TRBV5-7 falls under the ORF class, with uncertain function. The V and J ends lost 2 bases and 2 bases, in that order; junction bases with no gene match: 4. The CDR3 loop spans 15 amino acids. The CDR3 loop reads CASSLGQGLQETQYF. The CDR3 DNA follows: TGTGCCAGCAGCTTAGGACAGGGGCTACAAGAGACCCAGTACTTC.

This chain's CDR3 is CASSLLMSTEAFF. The CDR3 bases are TGTGCCAGCAGTTTATTGATGAGCACTGAAGCTTTCTTT. The chain has TRBV27 and TRBJ1-1; D ambiguous. V lost 1 base and J 4 bases, leaving 7 bases between the germline ends. The CDR3 runs 13 residues. Germline-derived CDR1 and CDR2 are MNHEY and SMNVEV (reference sequence).

V usage is TRBV3-1 (or the pseudogene TRBV3-2) and J usage is TRBJ1-1; 9 bases are a match to TRBD1. The V gene's germline CDR1 is LGHDT and CDR2 YNNKEL (reference sequence). The CDR3 length is 14 residues. V trimming: 1 base; J trimming: 5 bases; junction bases outside the gene matches: 2. DNA for the CDR3: TGTGCCAGCAGCCAAGCGGGACAGGGTACTGAAGCTTTCTTT. Protein product: CASSQAGQGTEAFF.

Only one count was recorded for this clone. The V and J genes are TRBV2 and TRBJ1-1, with 7 bases that match TRBD1. J lost 1 base, V lost 5 bases, and 4 bases had no gene match. Germline CDR1 reads SNHLY; CDR2 reads FYNNEI. This CDR3 contains 14 residues. The CDR3 region has the DNA TGTGCCAGCAGTTCACAGGGGACGAACACTGAAGCTTTCTTT. It translates to CASSSQGTNTEAFF.

The rearrangement uses TRBV3-1 (or the pseudogene TRBV3-2) and TRBJ2-7, with TRBD2 identical over 8 bases. CDR1 and CDR2 from the germline V gene are LGHDT and YNNKEL (reference sequence). The trim removed 4 bases at V and 5 bases at J, leaving 7 bases unmatched. The CDR3 runs 14 residues. The CDR3 region has the DNA TGTGCCAGCAGCCTCGGGGGGGCGCGGGACGAGCAGTACTTC. Its protein product is CASSLGGARDEQYF.